A single sample gave rise to the 21 T cell receptor beta chains below, sequenced in a study of T cells in women clearing cervical HPV infection. Sequencing was performed with immunoSEQ multiplex PCR; in TCRdb, only in-frame clones are kept and a portion is missing. The ten top clones account for more than 6.5%, within a sample of about 30,000 clones. Sequencing was performed on blood buffy coat. Receptor source: a woman between 18 and 75 years old with a cervical HPV16 infection that either progressed to CIN3+ or cleared (not recorded which).

Comment on this clone: The observed sequence ends 3 residues before the CDR3 terminus, with the missing tail filled in from the germline J gene. This chain uses TRBV7-2 with TRBJ2-5, with 9 bases lining up with TRBD2. V lost 5 bases and J lost 6; bases outside the gene matches: 10. This CDR3 comprises 15 residues. Germline CDR1 reads SGHTA; CDR2 reads FQGNSA. Incomplete CDR3 DNA: TGTGCCAGCAGCCCATCTAGCGGGGCTATTCAGACC. It translates to CASSPSSGAIQT. The full CDR3 sequence reads CASSPSSGAIQTQYF. The full variable domain, completed using reference TRBV7-2 and TRBJ2-5, is GAGVSQSPSNKVTEKGKDVELRCDPISGHTALYWYRQSLGQGLEFLIYFQGNSAPDKSGLPSDRFSAERTGGSVSTLTIQRTQQEDSAVYLCASSPSSGAIQTQYFGPGTRLLVL.

As concerns this clone: The CDR3 goes on 3 residues after the read ends, and that part is filled in from the germline J gene. Other nucleotide sequences from this sample produce the same CDR3. The chain combines TRBV11-2 with TRBJ2-5, with TRBD1 matching over 9 bases. Germline CDR1 and CDR2: SGHAT and FQNNGV. J was trimmed by 5 bases and V by 5 bases; bases with no gene match: 6. The CDR3 totals 14 residues. CDR3 DNA (partial): TGTGCCAGCAGCCCACAGGGGGCGCATGAGACC. Residues: CASSPQGAHET. Given in full, the CDR3 is CASSPQGAHETQYF.

Notes on this clone: The CDR3 goes on 3 residues after the read ends, and that part is filled in from the germline J gene. The rearrangement uses TRBV7-6 and TRBJ2-5; 13 bases fit TRBD2. Germline-derived CDR1 and CDR2 are SGHVS and FNYEAQ. The CDR3 is made up of 14 amino acids. The V gene end was trimmed by 5 bases and the J gene end by 5 bases; junction bases not matched to a gene: 2. This CDR3 reads CASSTLAGGETQYF. CDR3 DNA (partial): TGTGCCAGCAGCACACTAGCGGGGGGGGAGACC.

As to this clone: Sequencing ends 3 residues short of the CDR3 end; the germline J gene provides the rest. The gene calls are TRBV2 and TRBJ1-4; D is unresolved. V lost 8 bases and J 5 bases, leaving 12 bases between the germline ends. The CDR3 totals 13 residues. Per the germline V gene, CDR1 is SNHLY and CDR2 is FYNNEI. The part of the CDR3 DNA that was read is TGTGCCAGCTGCTATGGGCAGAATGAAAAA. It specifies CASCYGQNEK. The CDR3 as a whole reads CASCYGQNEKLFF. Full variable domain (rest looked up from reference TRBV2 and TRBJ1-4): EPEVTQTPSHQVTQMGQEVILRCVPISNHLYFYWYRQILGQKVEFLVSFYNNEISEKSEIFDDQFSVERPDGSNFTLKIRSTKLEDSAMYFCASCYGQNEKLFFGSGTQLSVL.

The CDR3 here is CASSEAHRGDTQYF. CDR3 DNA, as far as it was read: TGTGCCAGCAGTGAAGCCCACCGGGGGGATACG. The chain employs TRBV6-1 and TRBJ2-3, with a possible D match to TRBD2 (6 bases). The CDR3 end falls 3 residues outside the read, so it is completed with the germline J gene. CDR1 is MNHNS, CDR2 SASEGT, per germline. The CDR3 length is 14 residues. Trimming took 0 bases from V and 6 from J, leaving 10 bases between them.

To note about this clone: The read ends 3 residues before the CDR3 terminus; that terminus is restored from the germline J gene. V usage is TRBV20-1 and J usage is TRBJ2-3; no clear D gene. The CDR3 length is 11 residues. Germline CDR1 is DFQATT and CDR2 is SNEGSKA (reference sequence). Deletions cut 6 bases from V and 5 bases from J, with 9 bases between. Partial CDR3 DNA: TGCAGTGCCCCTACTTTAGATACG. Translation: CSAPTLDT. The whole CDR3 region reads CSAPTLDTQYF.

The DNA read from the CDR3 is TGTGCCAGTAGTACCAGGGACAGGGGGGTCGGGGAG. This sequence encodes CASSTRDRGVGE. The full CDR3 reads CASSTRDRGVGELFF. The chain couples TRBV19 to TRBJ2-2, with 11 nucleotides matching TRBD1. The CDR3 extends 3 residues past the end of the read, so its final part is completed from the germline J gene. CDR3 length: 15 residues. Looked up from germline, CDR1 is LNHDA and CDR2 is SQIVND (reference sequence). After removal of 4 bases from V and 7 bases from J, the junction contained 5 bases not matched to a gene.

About this clone itself: The CDR3 end lies 3 residues beyond the end of the read and is filled in from the germline J gene. The chain combines TRBV12-3 or TRBV12-4 with TRBJ2-3, with TRBD2 matching over 10 bases. The V segment lost 4 bases and the J segment 0 bases; nucleotides outside the gene matches: 7. This CDR3 comprises 17 residues. The sequenced CDR3 bases are TGTGCCAGCAGTTCCACACTAGCGGGACTAAGCACAGATACG. Translation gives CASSSTLAGLSTDT. Given in full, the CDR3 is CASSSTLAGLSTDTQYF.

As to this clone: The read comes to an end 3 residues before the CDR3 does, leaving the germline J gene to fill in the end. The rearrangement joins TRBV10-1 to TRBJ2-7; 8 bases agree with TRBD2. There are 16 residues in the CDR3. The ends lost 0 bases at V and 2 bases at J; junction bases unmatched: 6. Germline CDR1 reads WNHNN; CDR2 reads SYGVQD (reference sequence). CDR3: CASSESVAGTPYEQYF. CDR3 DNA (partial): TGCGCCAGCAGTGAGTCGGTAGCGGGGACACCCTACGAG.

In regard to this clone: The read ends 3 residues before the CDR3 terminus; that terminus is restored from the germline J gene. The V call is TRBV7-6, the J call TRBJ2-3, with 7 bases aligning to TRBD2. V lost 2 bases and J lost 3; bases outside the gene matches: 5. The CDR3 consists of 15 residues. Per the germline V gene, CDR1 is SGHVS and CDR2 is FNYEAQ. The CDR3 protein is CASSLLGGATDTQYF. The sequenced part of the CDR3 DNA is TGTGCCAGCAGCTTATTGGGAGGGGCGACAGATACG.

Notes on this clone: The read ends 3 residues early relative to the CDR3; the germline J gene fills the gap. This chain links TRBV12-3 or TRBV12-4 with TRBJ2-3; D might be TRBD2 (6 bases). The V gene lost 5 bases and the J gene lost 3 bases, with 12 bases spanning the gap. This CDR3 comprises 14 residues. The sequenced CDR3 bases are TGTGCCAGCAGTGCGGGGATGTCAACAGATACG. Amino acid sequence: CASSAGMSTDT. The whole CDR3 protein reads CASSAGMSTDTQYF.

On this clone: Read data end 3 residues before the CDR3 end; the end is taken from the germline J gene. The chain combines TRBV7-3 with TRBJ2-3, with 7 bases identical to TRBD1. Looked up from germline, CDR1 is SGHTA and CDR2 is FQGTGA. V lost 2 bases to trimming and J lost 0 bases; unmatched junction nucleotides: 2. The CDR3 is 15 amino acids. CDR3 bases read: TGTGCCAGCAGCTTATCAGGGGGTAGCACAGATACG. Its translation: CASSLSGGSTDT. The entire CDR3 reads CASSLSGGSTDTQYF.

Remarks on this clone: The CDR3 is cut off 3 residues early in the read; its end comes from the germline J gene. The rearrangement uses TRBV6-4 and TRBJ2-5, with TRBD2 matching over 10 bases. J gave up 4 bases and V 5 bases, and 7 bases lay outside the gene matches. The germline V gene has CDR1 MRHNA and CDR2 SNTAGT. This CDR3 has 15 residues. CDR3: CASSSDSGGPETQYF. Partial CDR3 DNA: TGTGCCAGCAGTTCGGATAGCGGGGGGCCAGAGACC.

Here the CDR3 reads CASSPGEGAYNEQFF. The sequenced part of the CDR3 DNA is TGTGCCAGCAGTCCCGGGGAGGGTGCCTACAATGAG. The genes are TRBV6-4 and TRBJ2-1; 7 bases are a match to TRBD2. From the germline J gene comes the end of the CDR3, since the read stops 3 residues before it. Per the germline V gene, CDR1 is MRHNA and CDR2 is SNTAGT. The CDR3 runs to 15 residues. Trimming removed 5 bases from V and 2 bases from J; junction bases left unmatched: 6.

As for this clone: The read stops 3 residues short of the end of the CDR3; the missing end is completed from the germline J gene. The chain links TRBV7-9 to TRBJ1-5; TRBD1 matches at 9 bases. The CDR3 runs to 13 residues. Germline V CDR1 and CDR2: SEHNR, FQNEAQ (reference sequence). The V gene end was trimmed by 5 bases and the J gene end by 4 bases; junction bases not matched to a gene: 0. The part of the CDR3 DNA that was read is TGTGCCAGCAGCGGACAGGGGAATCAGCCC. It specifies CASSGQGNQP. The CDR3 as a whole reads CASSGQGNQPQHF.

Comment on this clone: The CDR3 end is not reached by the read, which stops 3 residues before it; the germline J gene fills it in. V and J are TRBV20-1 and TRBJ2-7; TRBD2 matches at 10 bases. Germline-derived CDR1 and CDR2 are DFQATT and SNEGSKA (reference sequence). The trim removed 2 bases at V and 1 base at J, leaving 5 bases unmatched. This CDR3 is built from 15 residues. CDR3 residues: CSARSLAGVSYEQYF. CDR3 DNA (partial): TGCAGTGCTAGATCCCTAGCGGGGGTATCCTACGAG.

As for this clone: The read ends 3 residues shy of where the CDR3 ends; the end is completed using the germline J gene. The chain couples TRBV5-1 to TRBJ2-5; weak D call: TRBD2 (7 bases). The V end was cut by 3 bases, the J end by 5 bases, with 20 bases between. This CDR3 is 16 amino acids long. Germline V CDR1 and CDR2: SGHRS, YFSETQ. The covered CDR3 bases are TGCGCCAGCAGCTCCGCCGGGGGGCTGCGATTGGAGACC. As protein: CASSSAGGLRLET. The full CDR3 is CASSSAGGLRLETQYF.

Points on this clone: The missing CDR3 end, 3 residues past where the read stops, is filled in from the germline J gene. This chain connects TRBV5-1 to TRBJ1-3; possibly TRBD1 for D (5 bases). The V and J ends lost 4 bases and 1 base respectively, with 12 bases between them. Looked up from germline, CDR1 is SGHRS and CDR2 is YFSETQ. CDR3 length equals 15 residues. The CDR3 reads CASSGGERSGNTIYF. The covered CDR3 bases are TGCGCCAGCAGCGGGGGGGAGAGATCTGGAAACACC. The full variable domain, completed using reference TRBV5-1 and TRBJ1-3, is KAGVTQTPRYLIKTRGQQVTLSCSPISGHRSVSWYQQTPGQGLQFLFEYFSETQRNKGNFPGRFSGRQFSNSRSEMNVSTLELGDSALYLCASSGGERSGNTIYFGEGSWLTVV.

With respect to this clone: The read is 3 residues too short to cover the CDR3 end, so that end is filled in from the germline J gene. This chain connects TRBV12-3 or TRBV12-4 to TRBJ2-3; TRBD1 aligns across 7 bases. The CDR3 has 11 residues. With 11 bases clipped from V and 3 bases from J, the junction kept 2 bases outside the gene matches. CDR3 sequence reads: CAAQGTDTQYF. CDR3 DNA (partial): TGTGCCGCACAGGGGACAGATACG.

As to this clone: The CDR3 extends 3 residues past the end of the read, so its final part is completed from the germline J gene. The chain links TRBV19 to TRBJ1-2; D is ambiguous. V lost 0 bases and J lost 1, with 12 bases in between. The CDR3 consists of 16 residues. CDR1 is LNHDA, CDR2 SQIVND, per germline (reference sequence). CDR3 loop: CASSIEGRMINYGYTF. Incomplete CDR3 DNA: TGTGCCAGTAGTATAGAGGGCAGAATGATTAACTATGGC.

On this clone: The CDR3 end is not reached by the read, which stops 3 residues before it; the germline J gene fills it in. J is TRBJ2-5 and V is TRBV5-1; 7 bases line up with TRBD2. Germline CDR1 SGHRS, CDR2 YFSETQ. The CDR3 covers 17 residues. J lost 0 bases, V lost 5 bases, and 13 bases had no gene match. The CDR3 reads CASRLRASGSYQETQYF. Incomplete CDR3 DNA: TGCGCCAGCAGGTTAAGGGCTAGCGGCTCGTACCAAGAGACC.